This T cell receptor beta chain was identified during a study of T-cell memory formation after mild COVID-19. Overall study context: The study found TCR clusters largely donor specific. Overall study findings and caveats: Contracting clones from day 15 to 85 showed balanced CD4/CD8; later expanders favored CD4+. Researchers could not confirm that second-wave clones peaking on day 37 targeted SARS-CoV-2.

The CDR3 totals 14 residues. CDR1 is LNHDA, CDR2 SQIVND, per germline (reference sequence). V was pared by 8 bases and J by 0 bases, with 11 bases between. This clonotype was seen a handful of times. Its specificity is unknown. 5'RACE with constant-segment primers built TCRalpha and TCRbeta cDNA libraries with UMIs. TCRdb reanalysed the 5' RACE reads using MiXCR and keeps one entry per CDR3 protein. The sample lists 410,000 or so distinct CDR3 sequences, around 22% occurring once. The receptor was isolated from an adult woman who had mild COVID-19 (a few samples of this study predate the infection). Cell type and time point are not known. V and J are TRBV19 and TRBJ2-4, with a weak D call TRBD2 (5 bases). Sample: PBMCs or a T cell subset sorted from them (not recorded which). The CDR3 region is CASALGLAKNIQYF. The CDR3 DNA follows: TGTGCCAGTGCCCTCGGACTAGCCAAAAACATTCAGTACTTC.